The rows below give T cell receptor beta chains drawn from one sample of a study of blood T cell repertoires in COVID-19. Profiled with immunoSEQ multiplex PCR; TCRdb holds only in-frame clones, not every one. This sample carries 44,000 or so clones, approximately 86% of them seen once, and the ten largest clones take approximately 7.6%. Sample: peripheral blood. The origin of the receptors is a man older than 75 in a cohort sampled during active COVID-19. CDR3s include the opening cysteine and the closing phenylalanine or tryptophan. The order of the fields is J gene, D gene, clone size, V gene, CDR3 DNA, CDR3 protein. The D gene is left open where the match is weak. Rows may omit the clone size; those that give it use once, few, many or a size class.

TRBJ1-2 | - | - | TRBV6-6 | TGTGCCAGCAGTTACGGCAGAAACGACTATGGCTACACCTTC | CASSYGRNDYGYTF
TRBJ2-7 | - | - | TRBV6-2/TRBV6-3 | TGTGCCAGCAATTACCGACAGAGCTACGAGCAGTACTTC | CASNYRQSYEQYF
TRBJ2-5 | - | - | TRBV3-1/TRBV3-2 | TGTGCCAGCAGCAACCTCAGGGGCCAAGAGACCCAGTACTTC | CASSNLRGQETQYF
TRBJ1-1 | - | - | TRBV5-1 | TGCGCCAGCAGCCCGAACATGAACACTGAAGCTTTCTTT | CASSPNMNTEAFF
TRBJ2-5 | TRBD2 | - | TRBV24-1 | TGTGCCACCAGTGATCCCCATGGGGGACTAGCCACCCAGTACTTC | CATSDPHGGLATQYF
TRBJ2-7 | - | - | TRBV4-2 | TGTGCCAGCAGCGCCGCGCAGGGCTACGAGCAGTACTTC | CASSAAQGYEQYF
TRBJ1-1 | TRBD1 | - | TRBV19 | TGTGCCAGTAGTCGGACAGGGGCGGGCACTGAAGCTTTCTTT | CASSRTGAGTEAFF
TRBJ2-3 | - | - | TRBV28 | TGTGCCAGCAGTCCCCGGGGGTCTACAGATACGCAGTATTTT | CASSPRGSTDTQYF
TRBJ2-7 | TRBD2 | - | TRBV7-8 | TGTGCCAGCAGCTTACAGTCTAGCGGGCCCTACGAGCAGTACTTC | CASSLQSSGPYEQYF
TRBJ1-2 | TRBD1 | - | TRBV5-1 | TGCGCCAGCAGCTTCGGGACAGGGGGCCCTTATGGCTACACCTTC | CASSFGTGGPYGYTF
TRBJ2-7 | - | once | TRBV9 | TGTGCCAGCAGCGTAGGGCCCGCCTCCTACGAGCAGTACTTC | CASSVGPASYEQYF
TRBJ2-7 | TRBD2 | - | TRBV9 | TGTGCCAGCAGCGTAGATACTAGCGGGAGTGAGCAGTACTTC | CASSVDTSGSEQYF
TRBJ2-2 | - | - | TRBV2 | TGTGCCAGCAGCGCGGGCAGGAGCACCGGGGAGCTGTTTTTT | CASSAGRSTGELFF
TRBJ2-3 | - | - | TRBV6-5 | TGTGCCAGCAGTACGGGGGGCGGCGCAGATACGCAGTATTTT | CASSTGGGADTQYF
TRBJ2-7 | TRBD2 | - | TRBV11-2 | TGTGCCAGCAGCCGAGGACTAGCGGGTGCCTACGAGCAGTACTTC | CASSRGLAGAYEQYF
TRBJ2-3 | TRBD2 | - | TRBV5-4 | TGTGCCAGCAGCTCTCCGGGACTAGCGGGAGCAAGTGGAGATACGCAGTATTTT | CASSSPGLAGASGDTQYF
TRBJ2-5 | TRBD2 | few | TRBV27 | TGTGCCAGCAGTTTATTTGCACTAGCGGCTCAAGAGACCCAGTACTTC | CASSLFALAAQETQYF
TRBJ1-2 | - | - | TRBV3-1/TRBV3-2 | TGTGCCAGCAGCCAAGCAGGGCCACACAACTATGGCTACACCTTC | CASSQAGPHNYGYTF
TRBJ2-3 | - | - | TRBV6-5 | TGTGCCAGCAGTCAAACAGGGTTCACAGATACGCAGTATTTT | CASSQTGFTDTQYF
TRBJ2-5 | - | - | TRBV6-1 | TGTGCCAGCAGTGATGGATCCCGGGGAGAGACCCAGTACTTC | CASSDGSRGETQYF
TRBJ1-2 | - | once | TRBV7-9 | TGTGCCAGCAGCTTTGAGGCATATGGCTACACCTTC | CASSFEAYGYTF
TRBJ1-5 | - | once | TRBV6-5 | TGTGCCAGCAGTTACCGACAAAGCAATCAGCCCCAGCATTTT | CASSYRQSNQPQHF
TRBJ1-6 | - | - | TRBV2 | TGTGCCAGCAGTGAACCCCCAGGCTTTAATTCACCCCTCCACTTT | CASSEPPGFNSPLHF
TRBJ2-1 | TRBD2 | - | TRBV25-1 | TGTGCCAGCCGAACTAGCGGGAGCTCCTACAATGAGCAGTTCTTC | CASRTSGSSYNEQFF
TRBJ1-3 | - | - | TRBV5-4 | TGTGCCAGCAGCGCTCAGGGGCGCCCTGGAAACACCATATATTTT | CASSAQGRPGNTIYF
TRBJ2-5 | - | - | TRBV18 | TGTGCCAGCTCAGCCACCGGAGGGGAAGAGACCCAGTACTTC | CASSATGGEETQYF
TRBJ1-3 | TRBD1 | once | TRBV7-9 | TGTGCCAGCAGCCCGGACAGGGGCTCTGGAAACACCATATATTTT | CASSPDRGSGNTIYF
TRBJ1-1 | TRBD1 | - | TRBV29-1 | TGCAGCTTTACCGGGACAGGGTTCCCAATGAACACTGAAGCTTTCTTT | CSFTGTGFPMNTEAFF
TRBJ2-5 | - | - | TRBV7-2 | TGTGCCAGCAGCTTAGCGTTCCGGCAAGAGACCCAGTACTTC | CASSLAFRQETQYF
TRBJ1-2 | TRBD1 | - | TRBV7-9 | TGTGCCAGCAGCCCTCTCGGACAGGGCGGCTACACCTTC | CASSPLGQGGYTF
TRBJ2-1 | - | - | TRBV7-7 | TGTGCCAGCAGCCGCGGAGGGGTCTACAATGAGCAGTTCTTC | CASSRGGVYNEQFF
TRBJ2-1 | TRBD1 | - | TRBV5-6 | TGTGCCAGCAGCGCCATTACGGCGGGACAGGGGGTTTATGATGAGCAGTTCTTC | CASSAITAGQGVYDEQFF
TRBJ2-5 | - | - | TRBV6-1 | TGTGCCAGCAGTGACCCCGTGGAGACCCAGTACTTC | CASSDPVETQYF
TRBJ2-7 | - | - | TRBV28 | TGTGCCAGCAGTTTTAACGTCGGGGGATCAGGGGAGCAGTACTTC | CASSFNVGGSGEQYF
TRBJ2-2 | - | - | TRBV6-4 | TGTGCCAGCAGTGACTCGAACAGGGCCGGGGAGCTGTTTTTT | CASSDSNRAGELFF
TRBJ2-4 | TRBD2 | once | TRBV27 | TGTGCCAGCAGTCGGGAGGTACGGAACATTCAGTACTTC | CASSREVRNIQYF
TRBJ1-5 | TRBD1 | - | TRBV4-2 | TGTGCCAGCAGCCAAGCGGGCCTCGGGACAGGGCGACAGCCCCAGCATTTT | CASSQAGLGTGRQPQHF
TRBJ1-1 | - | few | TRBV4-3 | TGCGCCAGCAGCCAAGCCCCCGGCGGGATTAACACTGAAGCTTTCTTT | CASSQAPGGINTEAFF
TRBJ1-1 | TRBD1 | - | TRBV5-1 | TGCGCCAGCAGCGGGGGACAGGGTATGGGTGAAGCTTTCTTT | CASSGGQGMGEAFF
TRBJ2-1 | TRBD1 | - | TRBV10-2 | TGCGCCAGCCATGCCGACAGGGGTCCGTCCTACAATGAGCAGTTCTTC | CASHADRGPSYNEQFF
TRBJ2-1 | - | - | TRBV5-1 | TGCGCCAGCCAACTAGGTATGAGCTCCTACAATGAGCAGTTCTTC | CASQLGMSSYNEQFF
TRBJ2-7 | TRBD1 | few | TRBV11-3 | TGTGCCAGCAGCTCGACAGGGAACCCCTACGAGCAGTACTTC | CASSSTGNPYEQYF
TRBJ1-1 | TRBD1 | - | TRBV3-1/TRBV3-2 | TGTGCCAGCAGCCTAGCGGACAGGGAGAAAACTGAAGCTTTCTTT | CASSLADREKTEAFF
TRBJ1-5 | TRBD1 | - | TRBV5-1 | TGCGCCAGCAGCAACGGACAGGGGGCACATCAGCCCCAGCATTTT | CASSNGQGAHQPQHF
TRBJ2-7 | - | - | TRBV7-9 | TGTGCCAGCAGCTTAAGCAGGGGATCCTACGAGCAGTACTTC | CASSLSRGSYEQYF
TRBJ2-3 | TRBD1 | - | TRBV3-1/TRBV3-2 | TGTGCCAGCAGCCCACCGGGACAGGGCGCAGATACGCAGTATTTT | CASSPPGQGADTQYF
TRBJ2-1 | - | - | TRBV28 | TGTGCCAGCAGCTACTCCGGATTCGCTCTTAGGGGAAATGAGCAGTTCTTC | CASSYSGFALRGNEQFF
TRBJ2-1 | - | - | TRBV2 | TGTGCCAGCAGACCAACGTTGAGCTCCTACAATGAGCAGTTCTTC | CASRPTLSSYNEQFF
TRBJ1-5 | - | once | TRBV7-3 | TGTGCCAGCAGCTGGGCGGGGGGGCCCAATCAGCCCCAGCATTTT | CASSWAGGPNQPQHF
TRBJ2-7 | - | - | TRBV10-3 | TGTGCCATCAAGGGTGCGGGGGCCACCTACGAGCAGTACTTC | CAIKGAGATYEQYF
TRBJ2-7 | TRBD2 | - | TRBV18 | TGTGCCAGCTCACCTAACATGGGGACTAGCGGGAGGAGACATAAGGACGAGCAGTACTTC | CASSPNMGTSGRRHKDEQYF
TRBJ2-5 | - | - | TRBV7-2 | TGTGCCAGCAGCTTCCCGCACGGTGCTAGGCGGCTAGAAGAGACCCAGTACTTC | CASSFPHGARRLEETQYF